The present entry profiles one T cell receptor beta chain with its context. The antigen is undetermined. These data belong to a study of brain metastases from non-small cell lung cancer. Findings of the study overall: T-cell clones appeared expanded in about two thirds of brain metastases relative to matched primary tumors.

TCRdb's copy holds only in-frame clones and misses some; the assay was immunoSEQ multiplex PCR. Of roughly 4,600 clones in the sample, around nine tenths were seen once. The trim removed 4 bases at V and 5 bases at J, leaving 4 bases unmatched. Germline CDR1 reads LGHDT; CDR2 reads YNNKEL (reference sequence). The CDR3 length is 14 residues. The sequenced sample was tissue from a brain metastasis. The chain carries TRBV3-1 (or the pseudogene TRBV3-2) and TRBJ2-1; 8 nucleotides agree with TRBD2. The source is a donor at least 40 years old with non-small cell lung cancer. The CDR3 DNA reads TGTGCCAGCAGCCGTCGGGGGGGGAACAATGAGCAGTTCTTC. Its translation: CASSRRGGNNEQFF.